This T cell receptor (beta chain) was identified in a study of T cells in Graves' hyperthyroidism and ophthalmopathy. Study background: Peripheral blood was taken when the disease was first diagnosed, before any treatment began. The study, taken as a whole, reports: Most clonotypes expanded in thyroid above 0.001 were likewise present in blood.

Those patients with uncontrolled infection, other autoimmune disease, pregnancy or lactation were excluded. This clonotype was seen repeatedly, ten times or more. No antigen is known for it. Trimming cost V 6 bases and J 0 bases; bases outside gene matches: 5. This CDR3 spans 16 amino acids. Germline assignment: CDR1 SGHVS and CDR2 FQNEAQ. Amplified TCR beta CDR3 regions derived from RNA transcripts. RT-PCR in the first round (using the HTBI primer set) targeted the TCR CDR3. Using its own MiXCR run on the multiplex PCR reads, TCRdb lists one record per CDR3 protein. The data show under 350,000 distinct CDR3 sequences, over 15% seen once.

The sequenced sample was blood. The receptor comes from an older woman with Graves' ophthalmopathy. The V call is TRBV7-8, the J call TRBJ2-6, with TRBD2 matching 7 bases. The CDR3 coding sequence is TGTGCCAGCAGATTGGGCGGGGGCTCTGGGGCCAACGTCCTGACTTTC. Protein product: CASRLGGGSGANVLTF. Together with reference TRBV7-8 and TRBJ2-6, the CDR3 gives the full variable domain: GAGVSQSPRYKVAKRGQDVALRCDPISGHVSLFWYQQALGQGPEFLTYFQNEAQLDKSGLPSDRFFAERPEGSVSTLKIQRTQQEDSAVYLCASRLGGGSGANVLTFGAGSRLTVL.